This is a list of T cell receptor beta chains from one sample in a study of CD8 T cells in Susac syndrome. TCRdb independently ran MiXCR on the immunoSEQ multiplex PCR reads; one entry per CDR3 protein. Among around 170,000 distinct CDR3 sequences listed, roughly 94% were seen once. Sequencing was done on a sample of CD8+ T cells from PBMCs. The source of these receptors is a human donor with Susac syndrome. Both conserved end residues are part of each CDR3. Fields, in order: D gene, V gene, J gene, clone size, CDR3 length, CDR3 DNA, CDR3 protein. A D gene is named only where the DNA matches it firmly. A clone size is listed for some rows: how often the clone was seen (once, few, many), or a class if it is expanded.

.	TRBV3-1	TRBJ1-5	.	16	TGTGCCAGCAGCCAAGGCCCACAGCCGAATTCCCTGCCCCAGCATTTT	CASSQGPQPNSLPQHF
.	TRBV28	TRBJ2-7	.	16	TGTGCCAGCAGTTCCAAGACCAACACGAGGGGCTACGAGCAGTACTTC	CASSSKTNTRGYEQYF
.	TRBV28	TRBJ1-5	.	17	TGTGCCAGCACCCTATATGGACGGGGGTATAGCAATCAGCCCCAGCATTTT	CASTLYGRGYSNQPQHF
.	TRBV14	TRBJ2-2	.	18	TGTGCCAGCAGCCAACCCCTAAGAGCAGGCTTGAACACCGGGGAGCTGTTTTTT	CASSQPLRAGLNTGELFF
.	TRBV5-1	TRBJ1-5	once	15	TGCGCCAGCAGCTTGGAAGGGGCCGGGGGTCAGCCCCAGCATTTT	CASSLEGAGGQPQHF
TRBD1	TRBV19	TRBJ1-1	.	13	TGTGCCAGTAGCGACAGGGAGGTCACTGAAGCTTTCTTT	CASSDREVTEAFF
TRBD2	TRBV7-7	TRBJ2-1	.	16	TGTGCTAGCAGCTTAGGGGTAGCGGGGGGGGCCAATGAGCAGTTCTTC	CASSLGVAGGANEQFF
.	TRBV12-3/TRBV12-4	TRBJ2-1	.	13	TGTGCCAGCAGCCTAGGGACTTTCAATGAGCAGTTCTTC	CASSLGTFNEQFF
.	TRBV4-1	TRBJ1-5	.	13	TGCGCCAGCAGCCAGACGTTCACGGATACGCAGCATTTT	CASSQTFTDTQHF
TRBD2	TRBV13	TRBJ2-3	.	13	TGTGCCAGCAGCCCCCCCCGGGAGGTTACGCAGTATTTT	CASSPPREVTQYF
.	TRBV20-1	TRBJ2-7	once	15	TGCAGTGCTAGAGACCGCGCTAGCGACTCCTACGAGCAGTACTTC	CSARDRASDSYEQYF